This T cell receptor (beta chain) was recovered during a study of blood T cell dynamics during melanoma immunotherapy. Specified time point: week 3, after first cycle of checkpoint inhibitor. Patients had no prior systemic cancer treatment, immunosuppressants or other active cancers. CDR1 is SGHVS, CDR2 FNYEAQ, per germline. Trimming at V came to 5 bases and at J to 8 bases, leaving 6 bases not matched to a gene. The CDR3 runs to 15 residues. Repertoires were generated with immunoSEQ multiplex PCR, while TCRdb's copy carries only in-frame clones and drops some. The sample contains about 15,000 clones, 80% to 95% of which appear only once.

This sequence joins TRBV7-6 and TRBJ1-6; TRBD1 matches 10 bases. This TCR was sampled from a human donor with melanoma. The specimen comprised blood, sampled from a patient treated with checkpoint blockade. As DNA, the CDR3 is TGTGCCAGCAGCCCCGGGACAGGGGCTTATTCACCCCTCCACTTT. It yields the protein CASSPGTGAYSPLHF.